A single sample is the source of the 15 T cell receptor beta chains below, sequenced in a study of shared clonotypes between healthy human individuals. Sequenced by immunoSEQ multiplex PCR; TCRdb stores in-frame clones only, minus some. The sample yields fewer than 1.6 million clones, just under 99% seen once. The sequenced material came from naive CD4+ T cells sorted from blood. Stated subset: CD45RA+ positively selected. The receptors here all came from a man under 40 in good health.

CDR3 nucleotides: TGTGCCAGCAGCCGTATCACGGGGAGCGGGAGTACCGATGAGCAGTTCTTC. Protein: CASSRITGSGSTDEQFF. The chain links TRBV4-2 to TRBJ2-1, with 8 bases lining up with TRBD2. This CDR3 has 17 amino acids. The germline gives CDR1 LGHNA, CDR2 YNFKEQ. V shed 4 bases, J shed 8 bases, and the junction held 16 bases outside the gene matches.

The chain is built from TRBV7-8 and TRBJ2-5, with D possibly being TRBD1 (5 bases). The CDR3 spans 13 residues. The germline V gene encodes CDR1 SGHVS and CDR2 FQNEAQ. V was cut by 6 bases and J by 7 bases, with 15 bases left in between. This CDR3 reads CASRGTGLATQYF. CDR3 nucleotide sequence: TGTGCCAGCAGAGGTACAGGTCTGGCGACCCAGTACTTC.

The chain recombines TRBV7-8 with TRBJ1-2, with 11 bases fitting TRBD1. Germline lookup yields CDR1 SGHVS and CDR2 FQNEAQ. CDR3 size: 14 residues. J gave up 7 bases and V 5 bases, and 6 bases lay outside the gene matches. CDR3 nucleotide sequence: TGTGCCAGCAGCCCCGGACAGGGGGCTGGTGGCTACACCTTC. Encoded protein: CASSPGQGAGGYTF.

The CDR3 DNA reads as TGTGCCAGTAGTATAGGGGAGGTGGATGAGCAGTTCTTC. Its translation: CASSIGEVDEQFF. This rearrangement joins TRBV19 to TRBJ2-1; TRBD2 is a possible D gene (6 bases). Looked up from germline, CDR1 is LNHDA and CDR2 is SQIVND (reference sequence). The CDR3 runs 13 residues. Trimming shortened V by 1 base and J by 8 bases, and 9 bases separated the two germline ends.

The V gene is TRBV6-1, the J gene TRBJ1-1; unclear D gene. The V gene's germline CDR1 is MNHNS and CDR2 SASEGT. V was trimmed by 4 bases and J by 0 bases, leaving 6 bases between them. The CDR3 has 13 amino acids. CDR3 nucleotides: TGTGCCAGCAGTGTAAGGTTGAACACTGAAGCTTTCTTT. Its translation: CASSVRLNTEAFF.

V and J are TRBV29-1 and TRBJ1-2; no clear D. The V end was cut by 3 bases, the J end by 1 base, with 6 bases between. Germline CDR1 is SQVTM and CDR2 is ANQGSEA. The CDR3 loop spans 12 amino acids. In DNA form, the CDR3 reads TGCAGCGTTGACCATAATAACTATGGCTACACCTTC. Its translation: CSVDHNNYGYTF.

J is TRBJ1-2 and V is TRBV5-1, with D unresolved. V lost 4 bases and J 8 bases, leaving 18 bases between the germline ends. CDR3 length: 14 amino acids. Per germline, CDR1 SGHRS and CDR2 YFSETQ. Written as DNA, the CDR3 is TGCGCCAGCAGCCAGATTTTCCCCGACGGGGGCTACACCTTC. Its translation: CASSQIFPDGGYTF.

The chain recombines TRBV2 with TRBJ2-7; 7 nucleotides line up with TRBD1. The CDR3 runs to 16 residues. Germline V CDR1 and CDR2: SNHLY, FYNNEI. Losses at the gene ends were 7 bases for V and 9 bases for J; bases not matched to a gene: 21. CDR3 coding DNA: TGTGCCAGCAATTCACAGGGGACGGCAGGGGAAGGAGGGCAGTACTTC. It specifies CASNSQGTAGEGGQYF.

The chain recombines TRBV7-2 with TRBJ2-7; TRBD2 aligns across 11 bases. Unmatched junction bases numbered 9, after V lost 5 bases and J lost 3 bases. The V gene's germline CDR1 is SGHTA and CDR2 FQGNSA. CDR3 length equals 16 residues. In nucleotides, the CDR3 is TGTGCCAGCAGCCCTCAACTAGCGGGAGTAAGCTACGAGCAGTACTTC. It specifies CASSPQLAGVSYEQYF.

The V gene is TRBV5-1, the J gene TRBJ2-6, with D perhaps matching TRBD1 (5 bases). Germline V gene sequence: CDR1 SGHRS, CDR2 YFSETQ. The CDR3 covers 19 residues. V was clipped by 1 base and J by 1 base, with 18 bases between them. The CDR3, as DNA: TGCGCCAGCAGCTTGCGTACGGCAGGGTTTCCGTCTGGGGCCAACGTCCTGACTTTC. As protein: CASSLRTAGFPSGANVLTF.

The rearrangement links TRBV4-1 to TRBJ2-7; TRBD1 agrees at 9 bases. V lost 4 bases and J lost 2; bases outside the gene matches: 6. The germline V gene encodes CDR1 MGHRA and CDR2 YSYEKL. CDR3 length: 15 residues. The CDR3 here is CASSLSGTGTYEQYF. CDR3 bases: TGCGCCAGCAGCCTAAGCGGGACAGGGACCTACGAGCAGTACTTC.

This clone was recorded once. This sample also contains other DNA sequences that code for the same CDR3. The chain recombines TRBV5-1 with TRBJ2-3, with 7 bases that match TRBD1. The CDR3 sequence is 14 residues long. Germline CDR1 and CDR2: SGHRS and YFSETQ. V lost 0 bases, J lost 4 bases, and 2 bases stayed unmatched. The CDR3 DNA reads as TGCGCCAGCAGCTTGGGACAGGGCGCAGATACGCAGTATTTT. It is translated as CASSLGQGADTQYF.

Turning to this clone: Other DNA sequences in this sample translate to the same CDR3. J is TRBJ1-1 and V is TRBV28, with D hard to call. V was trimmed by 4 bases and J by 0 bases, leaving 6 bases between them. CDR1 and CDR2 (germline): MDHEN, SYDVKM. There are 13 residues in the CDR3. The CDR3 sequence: CASSSPMNTEAFF. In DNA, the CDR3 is TGTGCCAGCAGTTCCCCGATGAACACTGAAGCTTTCTTT. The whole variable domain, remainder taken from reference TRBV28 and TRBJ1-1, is DVKVTQSSRYLVKRTGEKVFLECVQDMDHENMFWYRQDPGLGLRLIYFSYDVKMKEKGDIPEGYSVSREKKERFSLILESASTNQTSMYLCASSSPMNTEAFFGQGTRLTVV.

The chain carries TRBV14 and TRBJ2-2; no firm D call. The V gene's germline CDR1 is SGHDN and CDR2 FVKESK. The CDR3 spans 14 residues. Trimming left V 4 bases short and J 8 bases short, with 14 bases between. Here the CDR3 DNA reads TGTGCCAGCAGCCCCCAAACATGGGTGGGGGAGCTGTTTTTT. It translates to CASSPQTWVGELFF.

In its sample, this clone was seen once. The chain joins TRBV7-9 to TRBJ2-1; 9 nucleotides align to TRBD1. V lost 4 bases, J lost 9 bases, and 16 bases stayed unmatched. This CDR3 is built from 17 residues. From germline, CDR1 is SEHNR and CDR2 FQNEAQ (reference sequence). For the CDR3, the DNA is TGTGCCAGCAGCTCGAGTATGGGACAGGGTTACTCTGCTGAGCAGTTCTTC. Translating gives CASSSSMGQGYSAEQFF.